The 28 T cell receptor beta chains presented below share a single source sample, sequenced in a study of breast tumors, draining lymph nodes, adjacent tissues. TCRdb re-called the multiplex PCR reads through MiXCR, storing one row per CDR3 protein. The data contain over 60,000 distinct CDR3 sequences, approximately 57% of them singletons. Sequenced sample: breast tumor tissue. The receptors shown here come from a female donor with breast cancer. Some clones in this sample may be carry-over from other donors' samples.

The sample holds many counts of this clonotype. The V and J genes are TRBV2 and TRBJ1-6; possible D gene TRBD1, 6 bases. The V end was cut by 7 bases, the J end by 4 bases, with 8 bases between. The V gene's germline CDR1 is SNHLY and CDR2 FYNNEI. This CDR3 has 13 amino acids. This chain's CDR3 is CASNTGYNSPLHF. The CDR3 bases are TGTGCCAGCAACACAGGGTATAATTCACCCCTCCACTTT.

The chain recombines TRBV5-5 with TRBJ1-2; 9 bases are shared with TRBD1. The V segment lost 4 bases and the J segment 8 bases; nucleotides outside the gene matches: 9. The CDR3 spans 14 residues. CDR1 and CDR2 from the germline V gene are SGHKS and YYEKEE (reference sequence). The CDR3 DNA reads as TGTGCCAGCAGCCGGACAGGGGCCGCGGGCGGCTACACCTTC. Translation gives CASSRTGAAGGYTF.

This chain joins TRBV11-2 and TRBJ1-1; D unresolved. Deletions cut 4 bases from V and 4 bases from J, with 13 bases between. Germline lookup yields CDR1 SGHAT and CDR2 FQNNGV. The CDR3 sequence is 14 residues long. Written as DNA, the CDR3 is TGTGCCAGCAGCTCCCCCCGGGGTAGCACTGAAGCTTTCTTT. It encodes CASSSPRGSTEAFF. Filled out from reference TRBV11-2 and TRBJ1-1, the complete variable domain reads EAGVAQSPRYKIIEKRQSVAFWCNPISGHATLYWYQQILGQGPKLLIQFQNNGVVDDSQLPKDRFSAERLKGVDSTLKIQPAKLEDSAVYLCASSSPRGSTEAFFGQGTRLTVV.

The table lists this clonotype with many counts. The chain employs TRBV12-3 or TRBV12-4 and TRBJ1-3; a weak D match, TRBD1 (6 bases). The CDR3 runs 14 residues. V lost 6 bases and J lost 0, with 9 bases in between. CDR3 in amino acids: CASRMTGSGNTIYF. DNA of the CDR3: TGTGCCAGCAGGATGACAGGCTCTGGAAACACCATATATTTT.

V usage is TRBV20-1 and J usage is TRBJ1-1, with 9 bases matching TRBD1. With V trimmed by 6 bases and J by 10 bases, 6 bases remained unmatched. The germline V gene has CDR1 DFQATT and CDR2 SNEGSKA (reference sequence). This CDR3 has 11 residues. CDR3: CSAQGTGSAFF. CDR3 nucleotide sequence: TGCAGTGCCCAGGGGACAGGGTCAGCTTTCTTT.

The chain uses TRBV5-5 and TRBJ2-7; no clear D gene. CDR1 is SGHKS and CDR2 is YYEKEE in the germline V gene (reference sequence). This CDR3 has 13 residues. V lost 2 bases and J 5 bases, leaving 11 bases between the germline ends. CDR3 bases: TGTGCCAGCAGCTTTGACGGGTTCAACGAGCAGTACTTC. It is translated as CASSFDGFNEQYF.

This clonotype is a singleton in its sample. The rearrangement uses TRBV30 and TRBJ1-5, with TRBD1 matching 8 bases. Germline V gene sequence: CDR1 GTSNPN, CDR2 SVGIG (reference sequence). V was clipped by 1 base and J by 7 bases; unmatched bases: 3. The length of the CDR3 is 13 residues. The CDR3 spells CAWSAQGGQPQHF. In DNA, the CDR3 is TGTGCCTGGAGTGCACAGGGGGGACAGCCCCAGCATTTT.

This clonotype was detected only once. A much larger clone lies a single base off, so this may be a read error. The CDR3 coding sequence is TGTGCCAGCAGTGCGGGGCTAGCGGGGGCCAATGAGCAGTTCTTC. Translation: CASSAGLAGANEQFF. This chain joins TRBV7-9 and TRBJ2-1; 10 bases match TRBD2. After removal of 6 bases from V and 6 bases from J, the junction contained 8 bases not matched to a gene. Germline-derived CDR1 and CDR2 are SEHNR and FQNEAQ (reference sequence). The CDR3 loop spans 15 amino acids. Filled out from reference TRBV7-9 and TRBJ2-1, the complete variable domain reads DTGVSQNPRHKITKRGQNVTFRCDPISEHNRLYWYRQTLGQGPEFLTYFQNEAQLEKSRLLSDRFSAERPKGSFSTLEIQRTEQGDSAMYLCASSAGLAGANEQFFGPGTRLTVL.

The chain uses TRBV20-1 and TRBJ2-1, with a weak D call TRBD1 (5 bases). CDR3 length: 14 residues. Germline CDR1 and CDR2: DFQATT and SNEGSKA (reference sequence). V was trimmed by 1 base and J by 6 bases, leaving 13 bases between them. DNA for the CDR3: TGCAGTGCTAGAGGCCCAGGGCTCGGCAATGAGCAGTTCTTC. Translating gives CSARGPGLGNEQFF.

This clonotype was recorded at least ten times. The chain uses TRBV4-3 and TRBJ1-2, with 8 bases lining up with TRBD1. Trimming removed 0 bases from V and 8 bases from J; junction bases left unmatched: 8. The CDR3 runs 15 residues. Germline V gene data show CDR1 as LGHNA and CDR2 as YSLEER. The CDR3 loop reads CASSQEIGTGGGYTF. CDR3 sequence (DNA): TGCGCCAGCAGCCAAGAAATAGGTACAGGGGGAGGCTACACCTTC.

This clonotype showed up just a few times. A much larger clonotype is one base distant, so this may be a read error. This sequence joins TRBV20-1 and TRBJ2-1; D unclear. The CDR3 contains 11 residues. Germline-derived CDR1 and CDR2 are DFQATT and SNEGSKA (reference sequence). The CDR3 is CSAQHGDEQSF. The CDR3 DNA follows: TGCAGTGCTCAGCACGGCGATGAGCAGTCCTTC.

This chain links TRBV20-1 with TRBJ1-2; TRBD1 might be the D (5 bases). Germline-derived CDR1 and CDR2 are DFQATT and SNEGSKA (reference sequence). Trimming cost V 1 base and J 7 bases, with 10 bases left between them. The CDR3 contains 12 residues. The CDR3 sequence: CSARAGLGGYTF. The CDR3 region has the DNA TGCAGTGCTAGAGCGGGGCTCGGTGGCTACACCTTC.

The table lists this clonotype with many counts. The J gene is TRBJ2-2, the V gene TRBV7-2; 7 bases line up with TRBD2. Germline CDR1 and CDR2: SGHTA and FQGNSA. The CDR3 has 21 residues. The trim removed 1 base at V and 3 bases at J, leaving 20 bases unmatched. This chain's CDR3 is CASSLDPLTLVGGPDTGELFF. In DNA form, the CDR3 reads TGTGCCAGCAGCTTAGATCCCCTCACTTTGGTGGGAGGGCCAGACACCGGGGAGCTGTTTTTT.

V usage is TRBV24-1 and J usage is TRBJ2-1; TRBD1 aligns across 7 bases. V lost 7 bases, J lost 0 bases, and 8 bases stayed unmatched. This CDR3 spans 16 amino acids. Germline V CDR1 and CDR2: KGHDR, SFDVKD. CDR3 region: CATRESGQNSYNEQFF. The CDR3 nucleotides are TGTGCCACCAGGGAGTCGGGACAGAACTCCTACAATGAGCAGTTCTTC.

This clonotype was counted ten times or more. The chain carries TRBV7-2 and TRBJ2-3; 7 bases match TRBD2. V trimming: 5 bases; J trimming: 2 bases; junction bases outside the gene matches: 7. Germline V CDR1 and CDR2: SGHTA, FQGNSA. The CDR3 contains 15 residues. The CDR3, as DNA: TGTGCCAGCAGCCCCTGGGGACTACTCACAGATACGCAGTATTTT. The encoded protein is CASSPWGLLTDTQYF.

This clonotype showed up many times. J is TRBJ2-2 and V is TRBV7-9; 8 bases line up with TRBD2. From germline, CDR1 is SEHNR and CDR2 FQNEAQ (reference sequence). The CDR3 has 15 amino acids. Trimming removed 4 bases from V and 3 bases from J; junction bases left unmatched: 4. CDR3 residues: CASSSRGGDTGELFF. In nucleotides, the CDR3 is TGTGCCAGCAGCTCCCGGGGGGGGGACACCGGGGAGCTGTTTTTT.

The CDR3 DNA follows: TGCAGTGCTTCGACGGGGCCGACATATCCGCCCCAGCATTTT. Its translation is CSASTGPTYPPQHF. The chain uses TRBV20-1 and TRBJ1-5; D perhaps matches TRBD1 (5 bases). The CDR3 consists of 14 residues. Germline V gene sequence: CDR1 DFQATT, CDR2 SNEGSKA (reference sequence). V lost 5 bases and J lost 9, with 20 bases in between.

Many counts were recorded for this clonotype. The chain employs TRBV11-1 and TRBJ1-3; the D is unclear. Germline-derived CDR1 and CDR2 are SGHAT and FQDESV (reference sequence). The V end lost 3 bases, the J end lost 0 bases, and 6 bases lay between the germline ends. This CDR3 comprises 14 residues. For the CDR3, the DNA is TGTGCCAGCAGCTTCGGGGTCTCTGGAAACACCATATATTTT. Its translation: CASSFGVSGNTIYF.

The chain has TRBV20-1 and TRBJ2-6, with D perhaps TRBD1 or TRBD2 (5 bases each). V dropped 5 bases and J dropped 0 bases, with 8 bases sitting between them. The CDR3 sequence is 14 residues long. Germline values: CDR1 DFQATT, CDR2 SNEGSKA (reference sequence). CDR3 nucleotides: TGCAGTGCTCGGGACCACTCTGGGGCCAACGTCCTGACTTTC. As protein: CSARDHSGANVLTF.

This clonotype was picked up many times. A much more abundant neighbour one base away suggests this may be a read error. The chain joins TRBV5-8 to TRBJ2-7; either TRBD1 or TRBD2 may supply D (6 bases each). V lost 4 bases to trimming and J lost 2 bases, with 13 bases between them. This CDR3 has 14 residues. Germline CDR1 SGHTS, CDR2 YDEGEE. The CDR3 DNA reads TGTGCCAGCAGCCCGGGGGCTACCCCCTACGAGCAGTACTTC. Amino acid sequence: CASSPGATPYEQYF.

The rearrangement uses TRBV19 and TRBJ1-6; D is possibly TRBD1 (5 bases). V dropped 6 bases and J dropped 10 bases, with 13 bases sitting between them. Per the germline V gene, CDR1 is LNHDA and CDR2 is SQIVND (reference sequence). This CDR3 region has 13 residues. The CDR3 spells CASRAGGVSPLHF. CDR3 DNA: TGTGCCAGTAGAGCGGGAGGGGTCTCACCCCTCCACTTT.

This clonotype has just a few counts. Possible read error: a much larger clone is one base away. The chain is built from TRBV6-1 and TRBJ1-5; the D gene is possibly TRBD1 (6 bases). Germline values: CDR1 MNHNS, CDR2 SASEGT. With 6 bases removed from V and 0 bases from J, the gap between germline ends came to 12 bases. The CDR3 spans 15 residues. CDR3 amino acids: CASRQPGHSNQPQHF. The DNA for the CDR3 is TGTGCCAGCAGACAACCGGGACATAGCAATCAGCCCCAGCATTTT.

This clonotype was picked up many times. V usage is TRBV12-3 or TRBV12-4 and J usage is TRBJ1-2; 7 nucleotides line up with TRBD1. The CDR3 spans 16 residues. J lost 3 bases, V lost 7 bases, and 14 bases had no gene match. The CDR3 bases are TGTGCCAGCACCGCAGGGGGGTCAGGGAGGCACTATGGCTACACCTTC. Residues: CASTAGGSGRHYGYTF.

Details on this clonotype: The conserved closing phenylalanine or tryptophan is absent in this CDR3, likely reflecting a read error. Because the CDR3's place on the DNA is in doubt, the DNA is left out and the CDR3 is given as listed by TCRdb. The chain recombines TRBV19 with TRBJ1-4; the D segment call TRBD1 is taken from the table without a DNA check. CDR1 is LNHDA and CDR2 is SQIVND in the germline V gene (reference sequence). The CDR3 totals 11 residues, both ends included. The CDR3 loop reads CASSTGTAQVY.

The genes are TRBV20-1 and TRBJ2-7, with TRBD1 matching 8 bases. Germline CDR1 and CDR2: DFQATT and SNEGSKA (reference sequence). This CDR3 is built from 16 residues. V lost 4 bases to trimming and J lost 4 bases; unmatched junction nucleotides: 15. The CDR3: CSAIRGDRGQGYEQYF. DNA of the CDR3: TGCAGTGCTATACGGGGAGATCGAGGACAGGGTTACGAGCAGTACTTC.

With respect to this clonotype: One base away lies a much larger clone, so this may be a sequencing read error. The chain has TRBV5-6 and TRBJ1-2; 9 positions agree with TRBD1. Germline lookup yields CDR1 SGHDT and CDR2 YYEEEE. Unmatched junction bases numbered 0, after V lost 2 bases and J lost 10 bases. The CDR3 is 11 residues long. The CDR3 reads CASSLQGAYTF. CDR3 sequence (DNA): TGTGCCAGCAGCTTACAGGGGGCCTACACCTTC.

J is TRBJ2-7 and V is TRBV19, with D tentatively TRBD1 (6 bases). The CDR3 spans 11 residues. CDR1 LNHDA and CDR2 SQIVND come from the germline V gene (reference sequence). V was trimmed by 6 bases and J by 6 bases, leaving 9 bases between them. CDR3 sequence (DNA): TGTGCCAGTAGACAGGGTAGCGAGCAGTACTTC. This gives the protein CASRQGSEQYF.

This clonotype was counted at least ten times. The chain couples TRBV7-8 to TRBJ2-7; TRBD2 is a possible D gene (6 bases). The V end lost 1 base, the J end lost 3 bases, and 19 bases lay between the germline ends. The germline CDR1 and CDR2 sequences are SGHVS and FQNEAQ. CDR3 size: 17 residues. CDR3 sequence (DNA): TGTGCCAGCAGCTTAGGCCTAGCGCAAGAGGTCTTCTACGAGCAGTACTTC. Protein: CASSLGLAQEVFYEQYF.